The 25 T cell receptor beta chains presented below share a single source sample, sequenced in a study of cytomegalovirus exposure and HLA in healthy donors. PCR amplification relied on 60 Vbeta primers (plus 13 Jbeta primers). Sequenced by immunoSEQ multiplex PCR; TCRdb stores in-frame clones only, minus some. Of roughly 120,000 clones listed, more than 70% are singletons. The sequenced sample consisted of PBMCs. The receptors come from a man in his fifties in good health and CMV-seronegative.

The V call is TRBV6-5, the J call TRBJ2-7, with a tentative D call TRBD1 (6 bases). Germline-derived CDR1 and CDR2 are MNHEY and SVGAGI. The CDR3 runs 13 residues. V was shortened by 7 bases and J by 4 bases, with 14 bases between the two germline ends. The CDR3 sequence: CASTSPQGYEQYF. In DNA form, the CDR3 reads TGTGCCAGCACCTCTCCACAGGGTTACGAGCAGTACTTC.

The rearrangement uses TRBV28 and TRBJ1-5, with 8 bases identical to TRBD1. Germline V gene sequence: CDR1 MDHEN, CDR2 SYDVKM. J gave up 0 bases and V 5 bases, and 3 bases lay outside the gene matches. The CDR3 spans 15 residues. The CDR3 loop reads CASSRTGNSNQPQHF. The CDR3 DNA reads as TGTGCCAGCAGTCGGACAGGGAATAGCAATCAGCCCCAGCATTTT.

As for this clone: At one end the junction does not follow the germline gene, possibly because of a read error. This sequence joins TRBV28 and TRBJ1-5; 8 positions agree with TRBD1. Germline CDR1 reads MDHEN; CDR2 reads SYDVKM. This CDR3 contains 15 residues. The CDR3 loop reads CASISGQGRKQPQHF. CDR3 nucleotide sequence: TGTGCCAGCATTTCTGGACAGGGTCGCAAACAGCCCCAGCATTTT.

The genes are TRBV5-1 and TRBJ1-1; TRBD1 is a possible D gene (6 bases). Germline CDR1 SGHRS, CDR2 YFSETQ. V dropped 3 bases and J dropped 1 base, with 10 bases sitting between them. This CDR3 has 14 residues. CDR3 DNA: TGCGCCAGCAGCTACCAGGACAGGAACACTGAAGCTTTCTTT. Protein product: CASSYQDRNTEAFF.

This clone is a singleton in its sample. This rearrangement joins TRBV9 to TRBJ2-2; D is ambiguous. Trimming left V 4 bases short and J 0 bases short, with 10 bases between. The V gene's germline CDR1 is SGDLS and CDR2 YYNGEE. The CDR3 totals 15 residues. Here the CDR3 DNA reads TGTGCCAGCAGCCAGAGAACAGCGAACACCGGGGAGCTGTTTTTT. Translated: CASSQRTANTGELFF.

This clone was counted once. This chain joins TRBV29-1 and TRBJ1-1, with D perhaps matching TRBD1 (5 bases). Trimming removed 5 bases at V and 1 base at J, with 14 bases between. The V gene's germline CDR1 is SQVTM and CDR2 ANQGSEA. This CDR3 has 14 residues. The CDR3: CSVWVGATNTEAFF. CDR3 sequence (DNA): TGCAGCGTTTGGGTTGGGGCTACGAACACTGAAGCTTTCTTT.

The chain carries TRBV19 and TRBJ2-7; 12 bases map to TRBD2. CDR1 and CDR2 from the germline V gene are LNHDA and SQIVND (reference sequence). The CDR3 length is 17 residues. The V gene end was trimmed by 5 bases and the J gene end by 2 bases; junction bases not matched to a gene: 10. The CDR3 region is CASSPRTSGTTPYEQYF. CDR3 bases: TGTGCCAGTAGTCCGCGGACTAGCGGGACCACACCCTACGAGCAGTACTTC.

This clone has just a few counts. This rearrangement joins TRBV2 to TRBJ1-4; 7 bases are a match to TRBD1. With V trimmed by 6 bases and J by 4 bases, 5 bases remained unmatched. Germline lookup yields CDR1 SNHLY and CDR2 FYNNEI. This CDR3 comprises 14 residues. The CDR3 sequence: CASRIRDSNEKLFF. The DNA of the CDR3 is TGTGCCAGCAGAATAAGGGACAGTAATGAAAAACTGTTTTTT. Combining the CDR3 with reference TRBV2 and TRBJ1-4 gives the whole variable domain EPEVTQTPSHQVTQMGQEVILRCVPISNHLYFYWYRQILGQKVEFLVSFYNNEISEKSEIFDDQFSVERPDGSNFTLKIRSTKLEDSAMYFCASRIRDSNEKLFFGSGTQLSVL.

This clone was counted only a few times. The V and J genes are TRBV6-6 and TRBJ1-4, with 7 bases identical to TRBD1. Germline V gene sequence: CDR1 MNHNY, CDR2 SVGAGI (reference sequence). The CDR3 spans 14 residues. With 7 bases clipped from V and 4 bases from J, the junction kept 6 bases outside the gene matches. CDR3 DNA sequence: TGTGCCAGCACAAAGGGACAGCTTAATGAAAAACTGTTTTTT. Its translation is CASTKGQLNEKLFF.

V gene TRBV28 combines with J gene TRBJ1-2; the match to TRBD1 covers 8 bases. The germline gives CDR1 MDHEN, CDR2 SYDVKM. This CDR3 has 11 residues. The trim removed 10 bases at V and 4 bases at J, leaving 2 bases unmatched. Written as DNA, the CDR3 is TGTGCCACAGGGGGCACCTATGGCTACACCTTC. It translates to CATGGTYGYTF.

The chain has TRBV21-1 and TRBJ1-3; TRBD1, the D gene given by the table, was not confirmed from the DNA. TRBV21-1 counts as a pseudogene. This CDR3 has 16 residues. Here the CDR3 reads CASSPSPGHIGNTIYF. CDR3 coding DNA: TGTGCCAGCAGCCCCTCCCCTGGACACATTGGAAACACCATATATTTT.

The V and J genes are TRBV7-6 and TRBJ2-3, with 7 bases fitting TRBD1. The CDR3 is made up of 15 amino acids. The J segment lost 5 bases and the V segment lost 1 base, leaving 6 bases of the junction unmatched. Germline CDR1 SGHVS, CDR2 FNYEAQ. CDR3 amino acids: CASSLDLRGKDTQYF. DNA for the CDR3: TGTGCCAGCAGCTTAGATCTCAGGGGGAAAGATACGCAGTATTTT.

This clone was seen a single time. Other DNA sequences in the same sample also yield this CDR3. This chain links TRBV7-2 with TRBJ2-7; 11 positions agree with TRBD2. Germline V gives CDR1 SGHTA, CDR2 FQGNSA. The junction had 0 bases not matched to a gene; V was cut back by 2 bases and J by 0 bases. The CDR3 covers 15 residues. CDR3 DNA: TGTGCCAGCAGCTTAACTAGCGGGAGCTCCTACGAGCAGTACTTC. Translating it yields CASSLTSGSSYEQYF.

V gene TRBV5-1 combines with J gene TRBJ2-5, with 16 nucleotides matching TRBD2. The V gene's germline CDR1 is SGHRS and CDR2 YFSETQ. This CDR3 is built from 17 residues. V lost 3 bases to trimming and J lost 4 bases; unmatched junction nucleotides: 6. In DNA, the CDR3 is TGCGCCAGCAGCTCTGGGACTAGCGGGGGGGCCGCAGAGACCCAGTACTTC. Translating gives CASSSGTSGGAAETQYF.

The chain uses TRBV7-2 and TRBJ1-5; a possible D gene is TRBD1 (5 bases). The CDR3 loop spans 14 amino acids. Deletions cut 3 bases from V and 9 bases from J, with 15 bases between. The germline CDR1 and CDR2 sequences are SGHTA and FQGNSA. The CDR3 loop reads CASSLGQVDRPQHF. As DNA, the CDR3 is TGTGCCAGCAGCTTGGGGCAGGTGGATCGGCCCCAGCATTTT.

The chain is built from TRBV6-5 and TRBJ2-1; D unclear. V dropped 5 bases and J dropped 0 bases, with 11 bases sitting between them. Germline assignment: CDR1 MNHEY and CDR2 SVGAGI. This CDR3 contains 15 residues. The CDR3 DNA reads TGTGCCAGCAGTCCCTTGCCTAGCTCCTACAATGAGCAGTTCTTC. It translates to CASSPLPSSYNEQFF.

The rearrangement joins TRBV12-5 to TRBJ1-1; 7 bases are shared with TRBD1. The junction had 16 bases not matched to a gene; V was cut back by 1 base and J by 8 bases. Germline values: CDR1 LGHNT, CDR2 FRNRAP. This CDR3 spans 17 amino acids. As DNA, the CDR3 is TGTGCTAGTGGTTTGGCGACCGGGACAGAGGGGCTATTGGAAGCTTTCTTT. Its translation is CASGLATGTEGLLEAFF.

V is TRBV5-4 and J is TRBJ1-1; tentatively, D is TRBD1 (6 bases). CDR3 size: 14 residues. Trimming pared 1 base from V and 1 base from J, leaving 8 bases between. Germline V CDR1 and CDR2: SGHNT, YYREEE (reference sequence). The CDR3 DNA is TGTGCCAGCAGCTTGCAGGGGAGGAACACTGAAGCTTTCTTT. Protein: CASSLQGRNTEAFF.

CDR3 sequence reads: CASTQTSGRSVETQYF. CDR3 coding DNA: TGTGCCAGCACCCAAACTAGCGGGAGGTCTGTAGAGACCCAGTACTTC. The J gene is TRBJ2-5, the V gene TRBV2; 12 nucleotides agree with TRBD2. The germline V gene encodes CDR1 SNHLY and CDR2 FYNNEI. This CDR3 is 16 amino acids long. V lost 7 bases to trimming and J lost 4 bases; unmatched junction nucleotides: 10.

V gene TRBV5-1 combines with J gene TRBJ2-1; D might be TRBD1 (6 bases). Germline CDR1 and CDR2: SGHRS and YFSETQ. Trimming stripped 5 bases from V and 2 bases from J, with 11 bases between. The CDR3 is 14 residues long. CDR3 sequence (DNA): TGCGCCAGCAGGCCTGGACAGACCTACAATGAGCAGTTCTTC. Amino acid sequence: CASRPGQTYNEQFF.

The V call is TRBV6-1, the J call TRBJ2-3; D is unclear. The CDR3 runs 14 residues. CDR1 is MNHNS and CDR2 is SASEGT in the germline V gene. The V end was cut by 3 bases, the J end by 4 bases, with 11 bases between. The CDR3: CASSERGIADTQYF. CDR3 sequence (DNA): TGTGCCAGCAGTGAGAGAGGAATTGCAGATACGCAGTATTTT.

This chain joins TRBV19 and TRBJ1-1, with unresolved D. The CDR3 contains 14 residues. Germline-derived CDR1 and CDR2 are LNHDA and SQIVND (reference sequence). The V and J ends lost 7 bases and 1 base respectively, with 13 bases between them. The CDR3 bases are TGTGCCAGTAAATTCTGGGCATCGAACACTGAAGCTTTCTTT. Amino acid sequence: CASKFWASNTEAFF. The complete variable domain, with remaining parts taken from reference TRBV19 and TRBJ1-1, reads DGGITQSPKYLFRKEGQNVTLSCEQNLNHDAMYWYRQDPGQGLRLIYYSQIVNDFQKGDIAEGYSVSREKKESFPLTVTSAQKNPTAFYLCASKFWASNTEAFFGQGTRLTVV.

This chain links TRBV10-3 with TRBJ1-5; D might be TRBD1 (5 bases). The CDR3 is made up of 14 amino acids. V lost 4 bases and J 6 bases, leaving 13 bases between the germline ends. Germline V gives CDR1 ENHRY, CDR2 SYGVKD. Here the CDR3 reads CAISVGGGGQPQHF. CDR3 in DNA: TGTGCCATCAGTGTGGGGGGAGGCGGTCAGCCCCAGCATTTT.

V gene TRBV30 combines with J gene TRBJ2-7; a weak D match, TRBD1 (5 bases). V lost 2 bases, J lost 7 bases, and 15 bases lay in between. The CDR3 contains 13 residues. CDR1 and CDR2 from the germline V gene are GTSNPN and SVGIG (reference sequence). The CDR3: CAWSHVNAGEQYF. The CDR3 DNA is TGTGCCTGGAGTCACGTAAATGCAGGGGAGCAGTACTTC.

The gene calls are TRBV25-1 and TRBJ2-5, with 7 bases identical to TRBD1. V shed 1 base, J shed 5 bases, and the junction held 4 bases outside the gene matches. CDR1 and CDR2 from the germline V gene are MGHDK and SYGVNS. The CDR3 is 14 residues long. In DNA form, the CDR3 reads TGTGCCAGCAGTGAATCGGGCAGGGGGGAGACCCAGTACTTC. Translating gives CASSESGRGETQYF.